The 23 T cell receptor beta chains given below trace back to one sample, sequenced in a study of somatic mutations in cytotoxic T cells in rheumatoid arthritis. Sequencing was performed with immunoSEQ multiplex PCR; in TCRdb, only in-frame clones are kept and a portion is missing. This table has almost 15,000 clones, 60% to 75% appearing once. Source material: CD8+ T cells sorted from blood. Receptor source: an adult with rheumatoid arthritis.

The V and J genes are TRBV19 and TRBJ1-1; D gene uncertain. This CDR3 is 12 amino acids long. Deletions cut 7 bases from V and 0 bases from J, with 6 bases between. Germline values: CDR1 LNHDA, CDR2 SQIVND (reference sequence). CDR3 sequence reads: CASKGLNTEAFF. The CDR3 DNA reads TGTGCCAGTAAGGGATTGAACACTGAAGCTTTCTTT.

This clone showed up just a few times. The V and J genes are TRBV7-9 and TRBJ1-2; D is unclear. Germline lookup yields CDR1 SEHNR and CDR2 FQNEAQ (reference sequence). The CDR3 runs to 13 residues. V dropped 3 bases and J dropped 3 bases, with 8 bases sitting between them. The CDR3 region has the DNA TGTGCCAGCAGCTTCGGCAGTCACTATGGCTACACCTTC. This encodes CASSFGSHYGYTF.

This clone occurred a few times. This sequence joins TRBV7-7 and TRBJ2-7, with no clear D. The V and J ends lost 1 base and 3 bases respectively, with 10 bases between them. The CDR3 has 14 residues. Germline CDR1 reads SSHAT; CDR2 reads FNYEAQ (reference sequence). This CDR3 reads CASSLGDGSYEQYF. In DNA form, the CDR3 reads TGTGCCAGCAGCTTAGGAGACGGCAGCTACGAGCAGTACTTC. The full variable domain, rest sourced from reference TRBV7-7 and TRBJ2-7, is GAGVSQSPRYKVTKRGQDVTLRCDPISSHATLYWYQQALGQGPEFLTYFNYEAQPDKSGLPSDRFSAERPEGSISTLTIQRTEQRDSAMYRCASSLGDGSYEQYFGPGTRLTVT.

In its sample, this clone ranks as medium-sized. This rearrangement joins TRBV14 to TRBJ2-1, with D possibly matching TRBD1 (5 bases). The CDR3 totals 16 residues. Between the trimmed V and J ends, which lost 0 bases and 3 bases, there was a span of 12 bases. Germline-derived CDR1 and CDR2 are SGHDN and FVKESK. The CDR3 region has the DNA TGTGCCAGCAGCCAAGATGAGGCAGGGATCTACAATGAGCAGTTCTTC. It is translated as CASSQDEAGIYNEQFF.

V and J are TRBV7-8 and TRBJ2-6; TRBD1 aligns across 7 bases. Per the germline V gene, CDR1 is SGHVS and CDR2 is FQNEAQ. V dropped 1 base and J dropped 1; count of bases not matched to a gene: 4. The CDR3 consists of 17 residues. In DNA, the CDR3 is TGTGCCAGCAGCTTAGAGGTCAGGGGGTCTGGGGCCAACGTCCTGACTTTC. Protein: CASSLEVRGSGANVLTF.

The rearrangement joins TRBV27 to TRBJ2-7, with 9 bases lining up with TRBD2. The CDR3 spans 14 residues. Trimming removed 6 bases from V and 6 bases from J; junction bases left unmatched: 9. Germline CDR1 and CDR2: MNHEY and SMNVEV (reference sequence). This chain's CDR3 is CASSPGLALIEQYF. CDR3 DNA sequence: TGTGCCAGCAGCCCGGGACTAGCTTTAATCGAGCAGTACTTC.

The V call is TRBV5-6, the J call TRBJ1-2; the D is unclear. In germline, CDR1 is SGHDT, CDR2 YYEEEE. Deletions cut 4 bases from V and 8 bases from J, with 21 bases between. CDR3 length: 15 amino acids. CDR3 bases: TGTGCCAGCAGCCCCTACCCCACAAGGTACGAGGGCTACACCTTC. Protein sequence: CASSPYPTRYEGYTF.

V usage is TRBV2 and J usage is TRBJ1-6; D unclear. Germline CDR1 and CDR2: SNHLY and FYNNEI. The CDR3 extends over 16 amino acids. The ends were cut back, 7 bases at V and 1 base at J, with 14 bases in the middle. CDR3 bases: TGTGCCAGCAACGTAGCGAGGGAGTCCTATAATTCACCCCTCCACTTT. Translating gives CASNVARESYNSPLHF.

V usage is TRBV7-8 and J usage is TRBJ2-1; 9 bases fit TRBD2. Germline CDR1 SGHVS, CDR2 FQNEAQ. Losses at the gene ends were 3 bases for V and 3 bases for J; bases not matched to a gene: 3. The CDR3 covers 15 residues. The CDR3 loop reads CASSFTSGFYNEQFF. In DNA, the CDR3 is TGTGCCAGCAGCTTTACTAGCGGGTTCTACAATGAGCAGTTCTTC.

The chain carries TRBV7-9 and TRBJ2-3; 7 nucleotides agree with TRBD2. V shed 5 bases, J shed 5 bases, and the junction held 16 bases outside the gene matches. The CDR3 length is 17 residues. CDR1 and CDR2 from the germline V gene are SEHNR and FQNEAQ (reference sequence). The CDR3: CASSPTPGGTPVDTQYF. The CDR3 DNA sequence: TGTGCCAGCAGCCCCACCCCCGGGGGGACGCCCGTAGATACGCAGTATTTT.

The gene calls are TRBV15 and TRBJ2-5; D is possibly TRBD1 (5 bases). CDR3 length: 14 amino acids. V lost 6 bases, J lost 1 base, and 12 bases lay in between. Germline CDR1 and CDR2: LNHNV and YYDKDF (reference sequence). The CDR3 nucleotides are TGTGCCACCAGGAAGGGGTGGGCCCAAGAGACCCAGTACTTC. Translation gives CATRKGWAQETQYF.

The V call is TRBV4-3, the J call TRBJ1-4; possibly TRBD1 for D (5 bases). Germline CDR1 and CDR2: LGHNA and YSLEER. The CDR3 runs to 14 residues. Trimming removed 8 bases from V and 5 bases from J, with 15 bases in between. The CDR3: CASSEGRWNEKLFF. CDR3 nucleotide sequence: TGCGCCAGCTCAGAGGGACGGTGGAATGAAAAACTGTTTTTT.

The chain uses TRBV5-4 and TRBJ2-2; TRBD2 aligns across 9 bases. CDR3 length equals 16 residues. J lost 4 bases, V lost 2 bases, and 6 bases had no gene match. Germline loops: CDR1 SGHNT, CDR2 YYREEE (reference sequence). CDR3 region: CASSFGSGGSTGELFF. In DNA form, the CDR3 reads TGTGCCAGCAGCTTTGGGAGCGGGGGGAGCACCGGGGAGCTGTTTTTT.

This sequence joins TRBV6-5 and TRBJ1-3; D gene ambiguous. Trimming removed 10 bases at V and 0 bases at J, with 10 bases between. CDR3 length: 13 amino acids. Germline CDR1 MNHEY, CDR2 SVGAGI. CDR3 bases: TGTGCCACCACCGGATTCTCTGGAAACACCATATATTTT. It yields the protein CATTGFSGNTIYF.

The rearrangement uses TRBV19 and TRBJ2-3, with TRBD1 as a possible D gene (7 bases). V was shortened by 5 bases and J by 2 bases, with 17 bases between the two germline ends. The CDR3 sequence is 16 residues long. Germline CDR1 LNHDA, CDR2 SQIVND (reference sequence). The CDR3 nucleotides are TGTGCCAGTAGTGTCAGGGGGAGGCCCTACACAGATACGCAGTATTTT. Translated, it gives CASSVRGRPYTDTQYF.

The chain carries TRBV19 and TRBJ2-5; 7 bases map to TRBD2. Germline assignment: CDR1 LNHDA and CDR2 SQIVND (reference sequence). The V gene end was trimmed by 3 bases and the J gene end by 1 base; junction bases not matched to a gene: 5. The CDR3 runs 15 residues. The DNA for the CDR3 is TGTGCCAGTAGTATTGGCGGGGGACCCCAAGAGACCCAGTACTTC. Translation: CASSIGGGPQETQYF.

This clone came up a few times. The chain is built from TRBV27 and TRBJ1-2, with 9 bases lining up with TRBD1. The junction had 2 bases not matched to a gene; V was cut back by 3 bases and J by 6 bases. This CDR3 region has 13 residues. CDR1 MNHEY and CDR2 SMNVEV come from the germline V gene (reference sequence). The CDR3 DNA is TGTGCCAGCAGTTTGGGGACAGGGAATGGCTACACCTTC. Amino acids: CASSLGTGNGYTF.

This sequence joins TRBV6-1 and TRBJ2-7; D tentatively fits TRBD1 or TRBD2 (5 bases each). The CDR3 is 13 amino acids. The V gene's germline CDR1 is MNHNS and CDR2 SASEGT. Trimming removed 6 bases at V and 3 bases at J, with 12 bases between. The CDR3 bases are TGTGCCAGCAGCGAGGGACCGAGCTACGAGCAGTACTTC. This codes for CASSEGPSYEQYF.

This clone was detected a few times. The J gene is TRBJ1-1, the V gene TRBV19; D gene unclear. Germline V gene sequence: CDR1 LNHDA, CDR2 SQIVND (reference sequence). Trimming took off 7 bases at V and 7 bases at J, with 19 bases between the two ends. The CDR3 extends over 14 amino acids. The chain's CDR3 is CASTPLPGWGEAFF. The CDR3 DNA sequence: TGTGCCAGTACCCCGCTGCCCGGGTGGGGTGAAGCTTTCTTT.

J is TRBJ2-1 and V is TRBV28; D ambiguous. CDR3 length equals 12 residues. In germline, CDR1 is MDHEN, CDR2 SYDVKM. With 6 bases removed from V and 7 bases from J, the gap between germline ends came to 10 bases. CDR3 sequence: CASRLGLNEQFF. CDR3 nucleotides: TGTGCCAGCAGACTCGGCTTGAATGAGCAGTTCTTC.

The chain combines TRBV13 with TRBJ2-7; TRBD1 matches 9 bases. V lost 5 bases, J lost 3 bases, and 5 bases stayed unmatched. The length of the CDR3 is 14 residues. Per the germline V gene, CDR1 is PRHDT and CDR2 is FYEKMQ (reference sequence). The CDR3 bases are TGTGCCAGCAGCCGAGGGACAGGGAGCTACGAGCAGTACTTC. Residues: CASSRGTGSYEQYF.

This clone was counted a single time. The rearrangement uses TRBV7-8 and TRBJ1-1; the D gene is possibly TRBD1 (5 bases). CDR3 size: 14 residues. CDR1 is SGHVS, CDR2 FQNEAQ, per germline. The V end lost 5 bases, the J end lost 1 base, and 11 bases lay between the germline ends. CDR3 loop: CASSLPGGNTEAFF. The CDR3 DNA reads as TGTGCCAGCAGCCTCCCGGGGGGGAACACTGAAGCTTTCTTT.

This clone has more than one count but fewer than ten. The CDR3 loop reads CASSLVTGLTGELFF. CDR3 DNA sequence: TGCGCCAGCAGCTTGGTGACAGGGCTCACCGGGGAGCTGTTTTTT. The V gene is TRBV5-1, the J gene TRBJ2-2; TRBD1 agrees at 7 bases. V lost 0 bases, J lost 4 bases, and 3 bases stayed unmatched. The CDR3 extends over 15 amino acids. CDR1 is SGHRS, CDR2 YFSETQ, per germline.